This TCR beta chain derives from a study of Graves' ophthalmopathy and Graves' hyperthyroidism. In the case of this clonotype: Its antigen is not identified.

Patients were left out if they had other autoimmune diseases, uncontrolled infections, pregnancy or lactation. Points from the study as a whole: A 13-signature model separated ophthalmopathy from stable hyperthyroidism, reaching about 91% sensitivity and less than 82% specificity cross-validated. Most clonotypes expanded in thyroid above 0.001 frequency were present in blood too.

For repertoire sequencing, the TCR beta CDR3 regions were amplified from RNA transcripts. The first round was an RT-PCR with HTBI primers, and the second round was a multiplex PCR. MiXCR, applied by TCRdb to the multiplex PCR reads, yields one record per CDR3 protein. The sample yields about 370,000 distinct CDR3 sequences, approximately 16% seen once. The CDR3 is made up of 14 amino acids. CDR1 is MNHEY and CDR2 is SVGAGI in the germline V gene. V dropped 2 bases and J dropped 6 bases, with 10 bases sitting between them. The sequenced material came from peripheral blood. The V gene is TRBV6-5, the J gene TRBJ2-2; the D is unclear. This TCR came from a woman aged 18-29 years with Graves' ophthalmopathy. The CDR3 here is CASSYRELSGELFF. In nucleotides, the CDR3 is TGTGCCAGCAGTTACAGGGAATTGTCCGGGGAGCTGTTTTTT.